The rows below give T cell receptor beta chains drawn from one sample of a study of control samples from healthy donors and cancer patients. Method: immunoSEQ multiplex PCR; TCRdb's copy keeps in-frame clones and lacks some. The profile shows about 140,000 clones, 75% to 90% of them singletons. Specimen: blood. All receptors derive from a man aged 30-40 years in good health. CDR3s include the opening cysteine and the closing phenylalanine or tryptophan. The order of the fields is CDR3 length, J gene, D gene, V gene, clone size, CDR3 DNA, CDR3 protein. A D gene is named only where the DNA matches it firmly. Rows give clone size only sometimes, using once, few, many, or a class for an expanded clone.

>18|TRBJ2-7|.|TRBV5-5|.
TGTGCCAGCAGCGGTGATTGGAGGGGGCCTGGGTCGGTCTACGAGCAGTACTTC
CASSGDWRGPGSVYEQYF
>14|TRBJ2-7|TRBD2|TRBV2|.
TGTGCCAGCAAGGTAACGGGAGGGCGCTACGAGCAGTACTTC
CASKVTGGRYEQYF
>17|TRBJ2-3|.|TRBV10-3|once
TGTGCCATCAGTGAGTCGGTTAGAGGGGGGATGTCAGATACGCAGTATTTT
CAISESVRGGMSDTQYF
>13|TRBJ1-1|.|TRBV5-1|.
TGCGCCAGCAGCTCTACAGGAGGCACTGAAGCTTTCTTT
CASSSTGGTEAFF
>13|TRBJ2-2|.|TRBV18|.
TGTGCCAGCTCACTTCGGTCGGCCGGGGAGCTGTTTTTT
CASSLRSAGELFF
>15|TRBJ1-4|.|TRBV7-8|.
TGTGCCAGCAGCTTAGCAGGGGGTGGGAATGAAAAACTGTTTTTT
CASSLAGGGNEKLFF
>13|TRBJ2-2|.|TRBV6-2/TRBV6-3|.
TGTGCCAGCAGTTACTCGAGCACCGGGGAGCTGTTTTTT
CASSYSSTGELFF
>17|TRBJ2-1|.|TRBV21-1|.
TGTGCCAGCAGCAAAGACGAGTGGAAACGAGGTGTCGGTGAGCAGTTCTTC
CASSKDEWKRGVGEQFF
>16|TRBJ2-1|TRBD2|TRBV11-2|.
TGTGCCAGCAGCATAGGACTAGCGGGAGGGGTCTATGAGCAGTTCTTC
CASSIGLAGGVYEQFF
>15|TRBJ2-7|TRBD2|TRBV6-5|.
TGTGCCAGCAGTTATTTAACTAGCGGGAGATACGAGCAGTACTTC
CASSYLTSGRYEQYF
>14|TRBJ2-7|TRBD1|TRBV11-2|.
TGTGCCAGCAGCGGAGGGACAGGGCCCTACGAGCAGTACTTC
CASSGGTGPYEQYF
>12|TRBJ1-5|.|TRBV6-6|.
TGTGCCAACCTAGCGGGCAATCAGCCCCAGCATTTT
CANLAGNQPQHF
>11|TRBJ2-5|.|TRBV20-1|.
TGCAGTGCTCACAGGGAGGTGACCCAGTACTTC
CSAHREVTQYF
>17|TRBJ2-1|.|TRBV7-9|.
TGTGCCAGCAGCCCCGGTACTAGCTTACGGGGGTACAATGAGCAGTTCTTC
CASSPGTSLRGYNEQFF
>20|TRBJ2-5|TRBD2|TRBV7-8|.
TGTGCCAGCAGCTTAGTCTGGGGGCTAGCGGGGGGAGGAGGCCAAGAGACCCAGTACTTC
CASSLVWGLAGGGGQETQYF
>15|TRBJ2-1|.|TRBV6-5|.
TGTGCCAGCAAACCTATCCTAGGGTCGGGAAATGAGCAGTTCTTC
CASKPILGSGNEQFF
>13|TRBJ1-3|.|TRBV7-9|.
TGTGCCAGCAGCGGCAGCTCTGGAAACACCATATATTTT
CASSGSSGNTIYF
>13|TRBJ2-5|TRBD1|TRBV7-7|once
TGTGCTAGCAGCCAGGACAGGGGTGAGACCCAGTACTTC
CASSQDRGETQYF
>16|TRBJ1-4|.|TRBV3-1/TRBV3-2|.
TGTGCCAGCAGCCTTAAAGGGGATTGGACTAATGAAAAACTGTTTTTT
CASSLKGDWTNEKLFF
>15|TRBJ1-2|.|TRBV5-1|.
TGCGCCAGCAGCGAGGGTGGGGTCCCTTACTATGGCTACACCTTC
CASSEGGVPYYGYTF
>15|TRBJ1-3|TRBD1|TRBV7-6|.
TGTGCCAGCAGCTTACAGGGGGAATCTGGAAACACCATATATTTT
CASSLQGESGNTIYF
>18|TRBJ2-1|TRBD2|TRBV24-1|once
TGTGCCACCAGTGATTTGTCTAGCGGGAGTGGGGCATACAATGAGCAGTTCTTC
CATSDLSSGSGAYNEQFF
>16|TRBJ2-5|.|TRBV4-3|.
TGCGCCAGCAGCCAAGGCGTTGAGGCAACCTTGGAGACCCAGTACTTC
CASSQGVEATLETQYF
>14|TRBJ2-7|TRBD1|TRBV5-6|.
TGTGCCAGCAGCTTGCAGTCAGGGGGCTACGAGCAGTACTTC
CASSLQSGGYEQYF
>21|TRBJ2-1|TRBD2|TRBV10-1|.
TGCGCCAGCATTAGTGCCCCCAACCGGATGACCGGGACTAGATCGTACAATGAGCAGTTCTTC
CASISAPNRMTGTRSYNEQFF
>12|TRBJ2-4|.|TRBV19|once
TGTGCCAGTAGTTTGGGGGAAAACATTCAGTACTTC
CASSLGENIQYF
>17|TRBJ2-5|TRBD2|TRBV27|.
TGTGCCAGCAGCGCTTTCCTGACTAGCGGAAAAAGAGAGACCCAGTACTTC
CASSAFLTSGKRETQYF
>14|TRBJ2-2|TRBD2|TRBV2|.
TGTGCCAGCAGTGAACCGAGGCAGGGAGGGAAGCTGTTTTTT
CASSEPRQGGKLFF
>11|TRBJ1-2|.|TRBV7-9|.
TGTGCCAGCACCGGCTTGCTTGGCTACACCTTC
CASTGLLGYTF
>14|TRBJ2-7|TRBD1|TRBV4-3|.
TGCGCCAGCAGCCAAGACACAGGGGGATACGAGCAGTACTTC
CASSQDTGGYEQYF
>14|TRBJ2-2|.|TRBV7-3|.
TGTGCCAGCAGCTTACGATTCGGCACCGGGGAGCTGTTTTTT
CASSLRFGTGELFF
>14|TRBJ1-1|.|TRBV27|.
TGTGCCAGCAGTCCGAGGGCCGCGGGGACTGAAGCTTTCTTT
CASSPRAAGTEAFF
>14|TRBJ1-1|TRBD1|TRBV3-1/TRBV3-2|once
TGTGCCAGCAGCCAAAGACAGGGCAACCCTGAAGCTTTCTTT
CASSQRQGNPEAFF
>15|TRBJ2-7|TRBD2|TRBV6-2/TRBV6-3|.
TGTGCCAGCAGTACAACTAGCGGTACCGCCTACGAGCAGTACTTC
CASSTTSGTAYEQYF
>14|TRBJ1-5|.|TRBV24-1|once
TGTGCCACCAACGAGGGCGGTAGCAATCAGCCCCAGCATTTT
CATNEGGSNQPQHF
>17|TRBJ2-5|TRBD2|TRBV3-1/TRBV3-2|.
TGTGCCAGTAGCTCCAGGACTAGCGGGATGATGCAAGAGACCCAGTACTTC
CASSSRTSGMMQETQYF
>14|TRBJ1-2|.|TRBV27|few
TGTGCCACCGGCTTCCGGGACACTAACTATGGCTACACCTTC
CATGFRDTNYGYTF
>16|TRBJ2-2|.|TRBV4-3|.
TGCGCCAGCAGCCAAGAAGGGGGTGAGGTCGCCGGGGAGCTGTTTTTT
CASSQEGGEVAGELFF
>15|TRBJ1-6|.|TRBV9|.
TGTGCCAGCAGCGTAGGGGGAGGGGGTGAGTCACCCCTCCACTTT
CASSVGGGGESPLHF
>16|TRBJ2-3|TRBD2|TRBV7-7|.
TGTGCCAGCAGTTATATCGCGGGGGGCTCCACAGATACGCAGTATTTT
CASSYIAGGSTDTQYF
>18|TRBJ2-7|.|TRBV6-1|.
TGTGCCAGCAGTGCCTCTGGGGGATACAGGGTCAGTGCCTACGAGCAGTACTTC
CASSASGGYRVSAYEQYF
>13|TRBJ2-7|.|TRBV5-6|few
TGTGCCAGCAGCTTTTTCGCTGGTTACGAGCAGTACTTC
CASSFFAGYEQYF